The 3 T cell receptor beta chains below come from one sample, sequenced in a study of T cell repertoires in cytomegalovirus infection (dated 2019 in TCRdb). Sequencer: Illumina HiSeq 1500. TCRdb applied fastp at Q25 and MiXCR to the public reads, then kept only in-frame beta chains. Rows with a matching CDR3 protein are joined into one entry that keeps the most common DNA and genes. This sample gives under 850,000 distinct CDR3 sequences in total; 35% to 40% of them show up just once. The ten largest clones add up to under 3% of the sample. Sequenced input: PBMCs. The receptors here all came from a human donor in good health (CMV status not recorded). Some clones in this sample may be carry-over from other donors' samples.

In regard to this clonotype: One end of the junction varies from germline; a read error may be responsible. The CDR3 spells CTSSSKRLSDEQFF. Here the CDR3 DNA reads TGTACCAGCAGTTCGAAGCGCTTAAGCGATGAGCAGTTCTTC. The rearrangement links TRBV27 to TRBJ2-1; D unclear. The CDR3 runs to 14 residues. Germline assignment: CDR1 MNHEY and CDR2 SMNVEV (reference sequence).

This rearrangement joins TRBV9 to TRBJ2-7; D is perhaps TRBD2 (7 bases). Germline V CDR1 and CDR2: SGDLS, YYNGEE. This CDR3 is built from 15 residues. V shed 7 bases and J shed 5 bases, with 22 bases lying between them. The CDR3: CASSLEGGVSHEQYF. CDR3 bases: TGTGCCAGCTCCTTGGAGGGGGGGGTTTCCCACGAGCAGTACTTC.

The genes are TRBV6-1 and TRBJ2-6, with D possibly matching TRBD1 (5 bases). This CDR3 region has 15 residues. Germline loops: CDR1 MNHNS, CDR2 SASEGT. Between the trimmed V and J ends, which lost 10 bases and 0 bases, there was a span of 13 bases. In nucleotides, the CDR3 is TGTGCCATCACCGGACACTTCTCTGGGGCCAACGTCCTGACTTTC. It translates to CAITGHFSGANVLTF.